Listed here are 2 T cell receptor beta chains from one sample, sequenced in a study of neurological immune-mediated disorders. TCRdb re-derived calls from the 5' RACE reads in MiXCR, one entry per CDR3 protein. The sample has 35,000 to 40,000 distinct CDR3 sequences, around 10% seen once. The specimen was CD4+ T cells from blood. All receptors come from a woman in her thirties with HTLV-1-associated myelopathy (HAM/TSP).

This clonotype was recorded many times. The chain uses TRBV9 and TRBJ2-7; weak D call: TRBD2 (6 bases). Germline CDR1 SGDLS, CDR2 YYNGEE. V was cut by 0 bases and J by 3 bases, with 22 bases left in between. The CDR3 is made up of 18 amino acids. The CDR3 reads CASSVGEGRRGHFYEQYF. CDR3 DNA: TGTGCCAGCAGCGTAGGTGAAGGGCGGCGGGGTCACTTCTACGAGCAGTACTTC.

This clonotype appeared many times. V is TRBV12-3 or TRBV12-4 and J is TRBJ1-2; 9 bases map to TRBD1. This CDR3 region has 16 residues. Unmatched junction bases numbered 7, after V lost 2 bases and J lost 3 bases. CDR3 DNA: TGTGCCAGCAGTTTATCTTGGGACAGGGCGGACTATGGCTACACCTTC. It encodes CASSLSWDRADYGYTF.